This passage covers 10 T cell receptor beta chains from one sample sequenced in a study of human T cells and chemical hapten exposure. This sample's time point: patch test 3, about 24 weeks after DPC sensitization. Treatment given: therapeutic diphenylcyclopropenone sensitization with weekly scalp DPC. Each CDR3 protein is one row after TCRdb ran MiXCR on the RACE reads. The sample records tens of thousands of distinct CDR3 sequences, over 10% being singletons. The material was whole blood, obtained in connection with sensitization to the hapten diphenylcyclopropenone (DPC). These receptors were taken from a man aged 25-45 years with alopecia areata. Some clones in this sample may be carry-over from other donors' samples.

The CDR3 loop reads CSVTGTSGGSEQFF. CDR3 nucleotide sequence: TGCAGCGTAACCGGGACTAGCGGGGGAAGTGAGCAGTTCTTC. The genes are TRBV29-1 and TRBJ2-1; 14 bases match TRBD2. Germline loops: CDR1 SQVTM, CDR2 ANQGSEA. CDR3 length: 14 residues. With 6 bases clipped from V and 9 bases from J, the junction kept 7 bases outside the gene matches.

At least ten counts were recorded for this clonotype. This chain connects TRBV20-1 to TRBJ2-7; TRBD1 might be the D (6 bases). Germline CDR1 DFQATT, CDR2 SNEGSKA (reference sequence). Between the trimmed V and J ends, which lost 6 bases and 0 bases, there was a span of 18 bases. The CDR3 covers 15 residues. The DNA of the CDR3 is TGCAGTGCCTCCCGTCCGAGACAGGACTCCTACGAGCAGTACTTC. It is translated as CSASRPRQDSYEQYF.

The sample holds many counts of this clonotype. The chain combines TRBV5-4 with TRBJ2-5, with 13 bases fitting TRBD2. Germline V CDR1 and CDR2: SGHNT, YYREEE (reference sequence). J lost 1 base, V lost 4 bases, and 4 bases had no gene match. CDR3 length equals 16 residues. The CDR3 nucleotides read TGTGCCAGCAGCGGAGGACTAGCGGGGGTCCAAGAGACCCAGTACTTC. It translates to CASSGGLAGVQETQYF.

The chain has TRBV9 and TRBJ2-7; tentative D call: TRBD1 (6 bases). The CDR3 length is 15 residues. Germline-derived CDR1 and CDR2 are SGDLS and YYNGEE. With 1 base removed from V and 2 bases from J, the gap between germline ends came to 13 bases. CDR3 coding DNA: TGTGCCAGCAGCGTAAGCCAGGGGCCAACCTACGAGCAGTACTTC. The encoded protein is CASSVSQGPTYEQYF.

This clonotype was counted at least ten times. This chain uses TRBV3-1 with TRBJ1-5; D remains unclear. The CDR3 consists of 13 residues. Deletions cut 1 base from V and 10 bases from J, with 11 bases between. CDR1 is LGHDT and CDR2 is YNNKEL in the germline V gene (reference sequence). As DNA, the CDR3 is TGTGCCAGCAGCCAAGGGACGGATAGTCCCCAGCATTTT. As protein: CASSQGTDSPQHF.

The J gene is TRBJ1-1, the V gene TRBV6-2 or TRBV6-3; D remains ambiguous. The germline V gene encodes CDR1 MNHEY and CDR2 SVGEGT. The CDR3 runs to 15 residues. V lost 0 bases and J 5 bases, leaving 13 bases between the germline ends. The CDR3 DNA reads TGTGCCAGCAGTTACTCGATACACGGCACGACTGAAGCTTTCTTT. The encoded protein is CASSYSIHGTTEAFF.

This clonotype has more than one count but fewer than ten. The chain links TRBV12-3 or TRBV12-4 to TRBJ1-2; the D gene is possibly TRBD1 (6 bases). V was trimmed by 3 bases and J by 7 bases, leaving 12 bases between them. The CDR3 is 13 residues long. CDR3 bases: TGTGCCAGCAGTTTGCACAGGGAGTCTGGCTACACCTTC. This codes for CASSLHRESGYTF.

There are many counts of this clonotype. The genes are TRBV7-2 and TRBJ2-5; a weak D match, TRBD1 (5 bases). This CDR3 comprises 13 residues. V lost 1 base, J lost 4 bases, and 7 bases lay in between. Germline V gene data show CDR1 as SGHTA and CDR2 as FQGNSA. The DNA of the CDR3 is TGTGCCAGCAGCTTAGTAGGGGCAGAGACCCAGTACTTC. Amino acid sequence: CASSLVGAETQYF.

This clonotype was seen many times. V gene TRBV3-1 combines with J gene TRBJ2-2; D perhaps matches TRBD1 (5 bases). Germline V gene sequence: CDR1 LGHDT, CDR2 YNNKEL (reference sequence). V gave up 1 base and J gave up 5 bases, with 17 bases separating them. CDR3 size: 17 residues. CDR3 DNA: TGTGCCAGCAGCCAAGTTAGGGGCGGACATCCGACCGGGGAGCTGTTTTTT. Translated: CASSQVRGGHPTGELFF.

This clonotype has a handful of counts. This rearrangement joins TRBV5-1 to TRBJ2-1; the D is unclear. V gave up 4 bases and J gave up 5 bases, with 4 bases separating them. The V gene's germline CDR1 is SGHRS and CDR2 YFSETQ. The CDR3 covers 11 residues. CDR3 coding DNA: TGCGCCAGCAGCAATGACAATGAGCAGTTCTTC. This codes for CASSNDNEQFF.